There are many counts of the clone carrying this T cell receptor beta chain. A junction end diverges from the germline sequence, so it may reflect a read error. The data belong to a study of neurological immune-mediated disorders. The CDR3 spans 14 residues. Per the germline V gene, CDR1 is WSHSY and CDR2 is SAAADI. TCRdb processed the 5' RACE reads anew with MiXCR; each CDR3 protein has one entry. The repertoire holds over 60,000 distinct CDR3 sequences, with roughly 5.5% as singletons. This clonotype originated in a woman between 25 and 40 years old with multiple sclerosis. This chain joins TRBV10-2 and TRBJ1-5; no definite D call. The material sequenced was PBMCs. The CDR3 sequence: CASSESRRNQPQNF. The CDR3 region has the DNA TGCGCCAGCAGTGAGTCGAGGAGGAATCAGCCCCAGAATTTT.